The next 14 T cell receptor beta chains were all read from a single sample in a study of identifying expanded T cells in peripheral blood. TCRdb keeps only in-frame clones here, not all; method: immunoSEQ multiplex PCR. The sample comprises around 50,000 clones, approximately 89% of which are singletons, and 3% to 4.5% rests with the top ten. Source material: blood. These receptors were collected from a person between 18 and 75 years old in good health.

J is TRBJ2-2 and V is TRBV6-1; D uncertain. The germline gives CDR1 MNHNS, CDR2 SASEGT. V lost 6 bases and J 5 bases, leaving 10 bases between the germline ends. CDR3 length: 13 residues. The CDR3 DNA reads as TGTGCCAGCAGAGTCGACACTACCGGGGAGCTGTTTTTT. It encodes CASRVDTTGELFF.

The gene calls are TRBV4-1 and TRBJ2-1; 13 bases fit TRBD2. V gave up 5 bases and J gave up 9 bases; unmatched junction bases: 7. The germline V gene has CDR1 MGHRA and CDR2 YSYEKL. This CDR3 has 15 residues. CDR3 DNA: TGCGCCAGCAGCGCTCGACTAGCGGGGGGTGGTGAGCAGTTCTTC. Translating it yields CASSARLAGGGEQFF.

This clone came up a few times. The V call is TRBV30, the J call TRBJ1-6; tentative D call: TRBD1 (6 bases). V lost 7 bases to trimming and J lost 7 bases, with 17 bases between them. Germline-derived CDR1 and CDR2 are GTSNPN and SVGIG (reference sequence). CDR3 length equals 14 residues. The CDR3 sequence: CALRGPGMNSPLHF. In DNA form, the CDR3 reads TGTGCCTTGCGGGGGCCGGGTATGAATTCACCCCTCCACTTT.

The J gene is TRBJ2-3, the V gene TRBV19; possible D gene TRBD2, 6 bases. The V end was cut by 3 bases, the J end by 6 bases, with 13 bases between. The CDR3 length is 14 residues. Germline V gene sequence: CDR1 LNHDA, CDR2 SQIVND (reference sequence). Written as DNA, the CDR3 is TGTGCCAGTAGTATGGGACTTCTCTACGATACGCAGTATTTT. Amino acids: CASSMGLLYDTQYF.

This chain uses TRBV28 with TRBJ1-5; maybe TRBD1 (5 bases). The CDR3 length is 15 residues. The germline V and J ends were trimmed by 2 bases and 0 bases, with 8 bases remaining between them. Germline V lookup: CDR1 MDHEN, CDR2 SYDVKM. CDR3 residues: CASSLTGLSNQPQHF. The CDR3 DNA sequence: TGTGCCAGCAGTTTAACGGGACTTAGCAATCAGCCCCAGCATTTT.

V is TRBV10-3 and J is TRBJ2-1, with D hard to call. Germline assignment: CDR1 ENHRY and CDR2 SYGVKD. With 3 bases removed from V and 8 bases from J, the gap between germline ends came to 11 bases. The CDR3 consists of 13 residues. CDR3 DNA sequence: TGTGCCATCAGTGAACCCCTAGAAGATGAGCAGTTCTTC. Amino acids: CAISEPLEDEQFF.

The J gene is TRBJ1-1, the V gene TRBV6-1, with D maybe TRBD1 (5 bases). This CDR3 is 14 amino acids long. The germline CDR1 and CDR2 sequences are MNHNS and SASEGT. Trimming removed 2 bases from V and 11 bases from J, with 18 bases in between. The CDR3 coding sequence is TGTGCCAGCAGTGAACCATCTCGGGGCCTCAATGCTTTCTTT. Translated: CASSEPSRGLNAFF.

CDR3 sequence: CASSPGGGTPKETQYF. CDR3 nucleotide sequence: TGCGCCAGCAGCCCCGGGGGAGGGACACCCAAAGAGACCCAGTACTTC. V and J are TRBV4-1 and TRBJ2-5; D perhaps matches TRBD2 (7 bases). The V and J ends lost 4 bases and 3 bases respectively, with 18 bases between them. CDR1 is MGHRA and CDR2 is YSYEKL in the germline V gene. The CDR3 runs to 16 residues.

The gene calls are TRBV5-5 and TRBJ2-3; D is ambiguous. CDR3 size: 13 residues. Germline loops: CDR1 SGHKS, CDR2 YYEKEE (reference sequence). The V and J ends lost 2 bases and 2 bases respectively, with 6 bases between them. Here the CDR3 reads CASSFPYTDTQYF. The CDR3 nucleotides read TGTGCCAGCAGCTTCCCTTACACAGATACGCAGTATTTT.

The V gene is TRBV6-1, the J gene TRBJ1-2; tentative D call: TRBD1 (6 bases). From germline, CDR1 is MNHNS and CDR2 SASEGT. Trimming removed 6 bases from V and 3 bases from J, with 14 bases in between. The length of the CDR3 is 14 residues. The CDR3 protein is CASRGGAVDYGYTF. Here the CDR3 DNA reads TGTGCCAGCAGGGGGGGGGCTGTAGACTATGGCTACACCTTC.

This chain connects TRBV10-3 to TRBJ2-7, with D tentatively TRBD1 (7 bases). This CDR3 has 13 residues. The V end lost 7 bases, the J end lost 3 bases, and 13 bases lay between the germline ends. Per germline, CDR1 ENHRY and CDR2 SYGVKD. CDR3 protein: CAIMQGGGYEQYF. In nucleotides, the CDR3 is TGTGCCATCATGCAGGGGGGCGGCTACGAGCAGTACTTC.

The chain joins TRBV9 to TRBJ2-2; D is undetermined. The CDR3 sequence is 15 residues long. Trimming took off 6 bases at V and 3 bases at J, with 15 bases between the two ends. Germline values: CDR1 SGDLS, CDR2 YYNGEE. CDR3 in amino acids: CASTPWARDTGELFF. DNA of the CDR3: TGTGCCAGCACCCCCTGGGCGAGAGACACCGGGGAGCTGTTTTTT.

Only a few counts were recorded for this clone. The genes are TRBV27 and TRBJ1-5; D remains unclear. CDR3 length equals 14 residues. In germline, CDR1 is MNHEY, CDR2 SMNVEV (reference sequence). V was cut by 3 bases and J by 3 bases, with 9 bases left in between. CDR3 in DNA: TGTGCCAGCAGTTTCGCGGGATTCAATCAGCCCCAGCATTTT. Translating gives CASSFAGFNQPQHF.

The chain couples TRBV27 to TRBJ2-3; TRBD2 matches at 7 bases. Germline values: CDR1 MNHEY, CDR2 SMNVEV (reference sequence). There are 16 residues in the CDR3. V lost 5 bases and J lost 2; bases outside the gene matches: 10. Here the CDR3 DNA reads TGTGCCAGCAGTCCGTCTAGCGGAGGTGTCACAGATACGCAGTATTTT. As protein: CASSPSSGGVTDTQYF.